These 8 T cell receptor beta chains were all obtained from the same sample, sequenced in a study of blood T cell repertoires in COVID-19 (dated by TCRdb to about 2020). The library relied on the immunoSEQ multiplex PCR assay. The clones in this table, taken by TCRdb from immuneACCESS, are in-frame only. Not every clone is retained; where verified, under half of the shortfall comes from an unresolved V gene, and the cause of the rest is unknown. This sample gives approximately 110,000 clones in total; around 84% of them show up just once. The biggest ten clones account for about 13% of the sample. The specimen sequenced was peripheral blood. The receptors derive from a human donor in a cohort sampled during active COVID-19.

The CDR3 coding sequence is TGCGCCTCCAGCCAAGGTATGGCAGGGGTCTACGAGCAGTACTTC. Translation: CASSQGMAGVYEQYF. The chain recombines TRBV4-1 with TRBJ2-7, with a tentative D call TRBD1 (6 bases). V was cut by 11 bases and J by 3 bases, with 23 bases left in between. The CDR3 is 15 residues long. The germline V gene encodes CDR1 MGHRA and CDR2 YSYEKL.

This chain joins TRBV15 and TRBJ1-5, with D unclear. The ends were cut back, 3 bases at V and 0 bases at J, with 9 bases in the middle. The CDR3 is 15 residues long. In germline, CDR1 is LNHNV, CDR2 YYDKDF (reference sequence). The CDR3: CATSREINSNQPQHF. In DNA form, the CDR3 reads TGTGCCACCAGCAGGGAGATAAATAGCAATCAGCCCCAGCATTTT.

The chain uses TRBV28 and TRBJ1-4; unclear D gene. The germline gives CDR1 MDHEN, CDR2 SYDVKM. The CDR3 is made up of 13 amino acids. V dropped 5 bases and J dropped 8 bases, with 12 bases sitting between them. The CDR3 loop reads CASSLGGYEKLFF. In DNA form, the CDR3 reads TGTGCCAGCAGTCTGGGCGGGTACGAAAAACTGTTTTTT.

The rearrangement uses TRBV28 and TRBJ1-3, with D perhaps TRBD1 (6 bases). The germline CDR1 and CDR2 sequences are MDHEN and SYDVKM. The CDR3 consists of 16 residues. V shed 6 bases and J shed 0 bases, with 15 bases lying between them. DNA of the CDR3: TGTGCCAGCAGCTCCGGACAGCCCGTCTCTGGAAACACCATATATTTT. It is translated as CASSSGQPVSGNTIYF.

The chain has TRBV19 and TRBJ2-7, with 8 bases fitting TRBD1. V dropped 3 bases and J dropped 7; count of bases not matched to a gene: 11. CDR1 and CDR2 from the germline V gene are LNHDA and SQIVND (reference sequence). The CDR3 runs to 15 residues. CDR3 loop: CASSMSGQGTGEQYF. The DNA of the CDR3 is TGTGCCAGTAGTATGAGCGGACAGGGTACCGGTGAGCAGTACTTC.

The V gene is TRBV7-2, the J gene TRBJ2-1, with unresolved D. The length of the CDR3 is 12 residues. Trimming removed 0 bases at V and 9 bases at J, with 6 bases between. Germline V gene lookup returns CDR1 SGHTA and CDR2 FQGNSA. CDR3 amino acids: CASSLALSEQFF. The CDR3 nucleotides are TGTGCCAGCAGCTTAGCTCTGAGTGAGCAGTTCTTC. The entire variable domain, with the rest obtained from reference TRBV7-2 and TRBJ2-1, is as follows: GAGVSQSPSNKVTEKGKDVELRCDPISGHTALYWYRQSLGQGLEFLIYFQGNSAPDKSGLPSDRFSAERTGGSVSTLTIQRTQQEDSAVYLCASSLALSEQFFGPGTRLTVL.

The CDR3 spells CASSPPDGGETQYF. The CDR3 DNA reads TGTGCCAGCTCACCACCGGATGGCGGAGAGACCCAGTACTTC. The chain joins TRBV18 to TRBJ2-5; D remains unclear. Germline V CDR1 and CDR2: KGHSH, LQKENI. V gave up 0 bases and J gave up 4 bases, with 9 bases separating them. CDR3 length: 14 residues.

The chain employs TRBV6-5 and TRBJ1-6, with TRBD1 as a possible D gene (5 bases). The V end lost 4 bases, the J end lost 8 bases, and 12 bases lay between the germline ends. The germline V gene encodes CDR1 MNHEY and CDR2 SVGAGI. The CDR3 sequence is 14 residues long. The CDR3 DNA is TGTGCCAGCAGTTGGGACCTAGCGGATTCACCCCTCCACTTT. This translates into CASSWDLADSPLHF.